The rows below give T cell receptor beta chains drawn from one sample of a study of siplizumab effects on memory and regulatory T cells. The repertoire was sequenced with immunoSEQ multiplex PCR; TCRdb's copy has only in-frame clones and lacks some. Of 70,000 to 100,000 clones listed, 93% are singletons. The sequencing sample was made of CD8+ T cells sorted from blood. These receptors were obtained from a human donor in good health. The CDR3 runs from the conserved cysteine through the conserved F or W. The D gene is left open where the match is weak. Clone size appears in some rows only: once, few, many, or a class for an expanded clone.

J gene: TRBJ2-7; clone size: -; V gene: TRBV19; D gene: TRBD1; CDR3 DNA: TGTGCCAGTAGTACCGGGACAGCGTCCTACGAGCAGTACTTC; CDR3 protein: CASSTGTASYEQYF
J gene: TRBJ2-7; clone size: -; V gene: TRBV2; D gene: -; CDR3 DNA: TGTGCCAGCAGTAAGACTGAAGCAACCTACGAGCAGTACTTC; CDR3 protein: CASSKTEATYEQYF
J gene: TRBJ2-7; clone size: -; V gene: TRBV19; D gene: TRBD1; CDR3 DNA: TGTGCCAGTAGTATTTACAGGGGTGCCTACGAGCAGTACTTC; CDR3 protein: CASSIYRGAYEQYF
J gene: TRBJ1-5; clone size: -; V gene: TRBV29-1; D gene: TRBD1; CDR3 DNA: TGCAGCGTATCAGGGGGCGCGAGCAATCAGCCCCAGCATTTT; CDR3 protein: CSVSGGASNQPQHF
J gene: TRBJ1-1; clone size: few; V gene: TRBV27; D gene: -; CDR3 DNA: TGTGCCAGCAGTGTGGGTCGGGGAGAAGCTTTCTTT; CDR3 protein: CASSVGRGEAFF
J gene: TRBJ1-2; clone size: once; V gene: TRBV5-6; D gene: -; CDR3 DNA: TGTGCCAGCAGCTTGCCTAAGGTAGGGACCCCCGAAGACTATGGCTACACCTTC; CDR3 protein: CASSLPKVGTPEDYGYTF
J gene: TRBJ1-3; clone size: -; V gene: TRBV4-1; D gene: -; CDR3 DNA: TGCGCCAGCAGCCAAGACTGGTGGTTCTCTGGAAACACCATATATTTT; CDR3 protein: CASSQDWWFSGNTIYF
J gene: TRBJ2-2; clone size: -; V gene: TRBV27; D gene: TRBD2; CDR3 DNA: TGTGCCAGCAGTCTTGGACTAGCGGGCGGCACCGGGGAGCTGTTTTTT; CDR3 protein: CASSLGLAGGTGELFF
J gene: TRBJ2-1; clone size: -; V gene: TRBV7-2; D gene: -; CDR3 DNA: TGTGCCAGCAGCTTATCTTTCTCCGGGAGTCCCAGGTCCTACAATGAGCAGTTCTTC; CDR3 protein: CASSLSFSGSPRSYNEQFF
J gene: TRBJ1-5; clone size: -; V gene: TRBV6-6; D gene: -; CDR3 DNA: TGTGCCAGCAGTTACTCGTCGGGATATAGCAATCAGCCCCAGCATTTT; CDR3 protein: CASSYSSGYSNQPQHF
J gene: TRBJ1-1; clone size: -; V gene: TRBV7-9; D gene: TRBD1; CDR3 DNA: TGTGCCAGCAGCCTCCAGGGGGTCACTGAAGCTTTCTTT; CDR3 protein: CASSLQGVTEAFF
J gene: TRBJ1-1; clone size: -; V gene: TRBV13; D gene: -; CDR3 DNA: TGTGCCAGCCAGTTAGGGGTGAACACTGAAGCTTTCTTT; CDR3 protein: CASQLGVNTEAFF
J gene: TRBJ1-5; clone size: few; V gene: TRBV5-1; D gene: -; CDR3 DNA: TGCGCCAGCAGCTTGGCTCCCAATCAGCCCCAGCATTTT; CDR3 protein: CASSLAPNQPQHF
J gene: TRBJ1-1; clone size: -; V gene: TRBV9; D gene: -; CDR3 DNA: TGTGCCAGCAGCGTAGGATCGGGGTCATCGAGCACTGAAGCTTTCTTT; CDR3 protein: CASSVGSGSSSTEAFF
J gene: TRBJ2-7; clone size: -; V gene: TRBV4-3; D gene: -; CDR3 DNA: TGCGCCAGCAGCCCGGGGCGGGACTACGAGCAGTACTTC; CDR3 protein: CASSPGRDYEQYF
J gene: TRBJ1-1; clone size: -; V gene: TRBV27; D gene: -; CDR3 DNA: TGTGCCAGCAGTTTAGGGCGGAGCATGAACACTGAAGCTTTCTTT; CDR3 protein: CASSLGRSMNTEAFF
J gene: TRBJ1-2; clone size: few; V gene: TRBV27; D gene: -; CDR3 DNA: TGTGCCAGCAGCTCTAGAGCTAACTATGGCTACACCTTC; CDR3 protein: CASSSRANYGYTF
J gene: TRBJ2-7; clone size: -; V gene: TRBV6-1; D gene: -; CDR3 DNA: TGTGCCAGCAGTGAGTCGGACTCTCCCTACGAGCAGTACTTC; CDR3 protein: CASSESDSPYEQYF
J gene: TRBJ2-3; clone size: -; V gene: TRBV5-1; D gene: TRBD2; CDR3 DNA: TGCGCCAGCAGCTGGCTTGGGACTAAGGCTAGCACAGATACGCAGTATTTT; CDR3 protein: CASSWLGTKASTDTQYF
J gene: TRBJ2-7; clone size: -; V gene: TRBV11-3; D gene: -; CDR3 DNA: TGTGCCAGCAATTGGGGGCTAGCTGACGAGCAGTACTTC; CDR3 protein: CASNWGLADEQYF
J gene: TRBJ2-7; clone size: -; V gene: TRBV6-1; D gene: -; CDR3 DNA: TGTGCCAGCAGTGACTGGCCCTACGAGCAGTACTTC; CDR3 protein: CASSDWPYEQYF
J gene: TRBJ2-7; clone size: -; V gene: TRBV10-3; D gene: -; CDR3 DNA: TGTGCCATCAGGGACTCTACCCTCTACGAGCAGTACTTC; CDR3 protein: CAIRDSTLYEQYF
J gene: TRBJ2-1; clone size: -; V gene: TRBV9; D gene: TRBD2; CDR3 DNA: TGTGCCAGCGGACTAGGACTAAGCAATGAGCAGTTCTTC; CDR3 protein: CASGLGLSNEQFF
J gene: TRBJ2-3; clone size: -; V gene: TRBV5-6; D gene: TRBD2; CDR3 DNA: TGTGCCAGCAGCTCACCGGGACTAGAAAGCACAGATACGCAGTATTTT; CDR3 protein: CASSSPGLESTDTQYF
J gene: TRBJ1-4; clone size: -; V gene: TRBV4-2; D gene: -; CDR3 DNA: TGTGCCAGCAGCGGGTTAGACGACATACGGGAAAAACTGTTTTTT; CDR3 protein: CASSGLDDIREKLFF
J gene: TRBJ2-5; clone size: once; V gene: TRBV27; D gene: -; CDR3 DNA: TGTGCCAGCAGTTTATCTTGGGTTGAGGGGGAGACCCAGTACTTC; CDR3 protein: CASSLSWVEGETQYF
J gene: TRBJ1-1; clone size: -; V gene: TRBV5-1; D gene: -; CDR3 DNA: TGCGCCAGCAGCTTTACAGGGACCCAGGACACTGAAGCTTTCTTT; CDR3 protein: CASSFTGTQDTEAFF
J gene: TRBJ2-3; clone size: few; V gene: TRBV4-2; D gene: -; CDR3 DNA: TGTGCCAGCAGCCAGTTGAATGCGGAGACTCGAGGATCAAGGGATACGCAGTATTTT; CDR3 protein: CASSQLNAETRGSRDTQYF
J gene: TRBJ2-7; clone size: -; V gene: TRBV11-1; D gene: -; CDR3 DNA: TGTGCCAGCAGCTTATCTGGTAGGGACCAGCAGTACTTC; CDR3 protein: CASSLSGRDQQYF
J gene: TRBJ2-3; clone size: -; V gene: TRBV7-9; D gene: -; CDR3 DNA: TGTGCCAGCAGCACGAACAGGGACTATGCCGCAGATACGCAGTATTTT; CDR3 protein: CASSTNRDYAADTQYF
J gene: TRBJ2-1; clone size: -; V gene: TRBV27; D gene: TRBD1; CDR3 DNA: TGTGCCAGCGGAGCACGGGGCAGGGGGCTACCGGGCCCCTACAATGAGCAGTTCTTC; CDR3 protein: CASGARGRGLPGPYNEQFF
J gene: TRBJ1-2; clone size: -; V gene: TRBV19; D gene: -; CDR3 DNA: TGTGCCAGTACCCTCCAGGGTAGGGATGGCTACACCTTC; CDR3 protein: CASTLQGRDGYTF
J gene: TRBJ2-3; clone size: -; V gene: TRBV7-9; D gene: TRBD2; CDR3 DNA: TGTGCCAGCAGCTTCCTGACTAGCGGGACTGCAGATACGCAGTATTTT; CDR3 protein: CASSFLTSGTADTQYF
J gene: TRBJ1-1; clone size: once; V gene: TRBV19; D gene: TRBD1; CDR3 DNA: TGTGCCAGTAGTAGGACAGGGGATATCAGCACTGAAGCTTTCTTT; CDR3 protein: CASSRTGDISTEAFF
J gene: TRBJ1-1; clone size: -; V gene: TRBV27; D gene: -; CDR3 DNA: TGTGCCAGCAGACAAATCACAGGCACTGAAGCTTTCTTT; CDR3 protein: CASRQITGTEAFF
J gene: TRBJ2-7; clone size: -; V gene: TRBV6-1; D gene: -; CDR3 DNA: TGTGCCAGCAGAACGGGGAAGGTGGGTGCCTACGAGCAGTACTTC; CDR3 protein: CASRTGKVGAYEQYF
J gene: TRBJ1-1; clone size: -; V gene: TRBV19; D gene: -; CDR3 DNA: TGTGCCAGTAGTCCCTGGACGCCAGGGGACACTGAAGCTTTCTTT; CDR3 protein: CASSPWTPGDTEAFF
J gene: TRBJ2-7; clone size: -; V gene: TRBV19; D gene: TRBD1; CDR3 DNA: TGTGCCAGTAGCCCCGGACAGGGCCAACGAGCGGTCCCGAGCTCCTACGAGCAGTACTTC; CDR3 protein: CASSPGQGQRAVPSSYEQYF
J gene: TRBJ1-6; clone size: -; V gene: TRBV6-1; D gene: -; CDR3 DNA: TGTGCCAGCTTTTTACGAGACACCTATAATTCACCCCTCCACTTT; CDR3 protein: CASFLRDTYNSPLHF
J gene: TRBJ2-1; clone size: -; V gene: TRBV13; D gene: -; CDR3 DNA: TGTGCCAGCAGCTTAATACAGGGCCGAGGCAATGAGCAGTTCTTC; CDR3 protein: CASSLIQGRGNEQFF
J gene: TRBJ2-3; clone size: once; V gene: TRBV14; D gene: TRBD2; CDR3 DNA: TGTGCCAGCAGCCAAGAAGCCGGACTAGCGGGAGGAGATACGCAGTATTTT; CDR3 protein: CASSQEAGLAGGDTQYF
J gene: TRBJ2-1; clone size: -; V gene: TRBV19; D gene: -; CDR3 DNA: TGTGCCAGTAGTATTAAGGGCTATAACTACAATGAGCAGTTCTTC; CDR3 protein: CASSIKGYNYNEQFF
J gene: TRBJ1-5; clone size: -; V gene: TRBV27; D gene: -; CDR3 DNA: TGTGCCAGCAGTCCTCGGGGGGGAAATCAGCCCCAGCATTTT; CDR3 protein: CASSPRGGNQPQHF
J gene: TRBJ1-1; clone size: -; V gene: TRBV2; D gene: -; CDR3 DNA: TGTGCCAGCATGCGTTTCATGGGCACTGAAGCTTTCTTT; CDR3 protein: CASMRFMGTEAFF
J gene: TRBJ2-2; clone size: -; V gene: TRBV7-9; D gene: TRBD1; CDR3 DNA: TGTGCCAGTGGAGGGGACAGGGCGACGGACGGCGGGGAGCTGTTTTTT; CDR3 protein: CASGGDRATDGGELFF
J gene: TRBJ2-1; clone size: -; V gene: TRBV27; D gene: -; CDR3 DNA: TGTGCCAGCAGTTTAAGATGGGGCGTCAATGAGCAGTTCTTC; CDR3 protein: CASSLRWGVNEQFF
J gene: TRBJ1-1; clone size: -; V gene: TRBV6-5; D gene: TRBD1; CDR3 DNA: TGTGCCAGCAGTTACGACAGGGTGAACACTGAAGCTTTCTTT; CDR3 protein: CASSYDRVNTEAFF
J gene: TRBJ2-7; clone size: once; V gene: TRBV4-1; D gene: -; CDR3 DNA: TGCGCCAGCAGCCACACGACAGCAGGGGACTACGAGCAGTACTTC; CDR3 protein: CASSHTTAGDYEQYF
J gene: TRBJ2-3; clone size: -; V gene: TRBV6-5; D gene: -; CDR3 DNA: TGTGCCAGCAGTTACGGTTCAGGTAACGTTGGAGATACGCAGTATTTT; CDR3 protein: CASSYGSGNVGDTQYF
J gene: TRBJ2-7; clone size: -; V gene: TRBV7-8; D gene: TRBD1; CDR3 DNA: TGTGCCAGCAGCCCAACACGGACAGGCTCCTACGAGCAGTACTTC; CDR3 protein: CASSPTRTGSYEQYF
J gene: TRBJ1-2; clone size: -; V gene: TRBV29-1; D gene: -; CDR3 DNA: TGCAGCGTTGAAGGGGCAGGGAAATATGGCTACACCTTC; CDR3 protein: CSVEGAGKYGYTF
J gene: TRBJ2-7; clone size: -; V gene: TRBV6-6; D gene: -; CDR3 DNA: TGTGCCAGCAGTTACGTGGTCCCCGGGAGCTCCTACGAGCAGTACTTC; CDR3 protein: CASSYVVPGSSYEQYF
J gene: TRBJ1-2; clone size: -; V gene: TRBV5-8; D gene: -; CDR3 DNA: TGTGCCAGCAGCCCCGGGGAAGCTAACTATGGCTACACCTTC; CDR3 protein: CASSPGEANYGYTF
J gene: TRBJ2-2; clone size: -; V gene: TRBV21-1; D gene: -; CDR3 DNA: TGTGCCAGCAGCAAAGCGCTTTCGGAAAACGTCCTCACCGGGGAGCTGTTTTTT; CDR3 protein: CASSKALSENVLTGELFF
J gene: TRBJ2-7; clone size: -; V gene: TRBV19; D gene: -; CDR3 DNA: TGTGCCACTCAAGGTCCCTTTTTCGGGGAGGACCACTCCTACGAGCAGTACTTC; CDR3 protein: CATQGPFFGEDHSYEQYF
J gene: TRBJ2-3; clone size: -; V gene: TRBV5-6; D gene: -; CDR3 DNA: TGTGCCAGCAGCTTGGTATCGCAGAGCACAGATACGCAGTATTTT; CDR3 protein: CASSLVSQSTDTQYF
J gene: TRBJ2-1; clone size: once; V gene: TRBV27; D gene: -; CDR3 DNA: TGTGCCAGCAGTTTCGGCCGGTTCGGGTACAATGAGCAGTTCTTC; CDR3 protein: CASSFGRFGYNEQFF